The 23 T cell receptor beta chains in this list originate from one sample, sequenced in a study of blood T cell repertoires in COVID-19. Method: immunoSEQ multiplex PCR; TCRdb's copy keeps in-frame clones and lacks some. The sample has about 82,000 clones, roughly four fifths seen once. Sequencing used peripheral blood. These receptors were collected from a man in his forties or fifties with active or convalescent COVID-19.

V is TRBV21-1 and J is TRBJ2-7; TRBD1, the table's D call, lacks a check against the DNA. TRBV21-1 is a pseudogene locus. The CDR3 is 14 residues long. CDR3 in DNA: TGTGCCAGCAGACGGGACAGGGCCCCCTACGAGCAGTACGTC. This sequence encodes CASRRDRAPYEQYV.

This sequence joins TRBV27 and TRBJ2-7; possibly TRBD2 for D (6 bases). The CDR3 runs 15 residues. Germline CDR1 is MNHEY and CDR2 is SMNVEV (reference sequence). V was shortened by 5 bases and J by 7 bases, with 21 bases between the two germline ends. The CDR3 loop reads CASSEVGSGWGEQYF. CDR3 coding DNA: TGTGCCAGCAGTGAGGTGGGTAGCGGCTGGGGGGAGCAGTACTTC.

The genes are TRBV12-3 or TRBV12-4 and TRBJ1-5; no definite D call. Trimming left V 6 bases short and J 5 bases short, with 8 bases between. The CDR3 consists of 12 residues. CDR3 loop: CASSPTDQPQHF. The CDR3 DNA sequence: TGTGCCAGCAGCCCGACTGATCAGCCCCAGCATTTT.

The V and J genes are TRBV6-5 and TRBJ2-3; D not resolved. Trimming removed 2 bases at V and 3 bases at J, with 12 bases between. The CDR3 runs 15 residues. In germline, CDR1 is MNHEY, CDR2 SVGAGI. The CDR3 nucleotides read TGTGCCAGCAGTTACGCAGGTCTGCAGACAGATACGCAGTATTTT. Its protein is CASSYAGLQTDTQYF.

The chain has TRBV11-2 and TRBJ1-4, with D perhaps matching TRBD1 (6 bases). Germline V CDR1 and CDR2: SGHAT, FQNNGV. The CDR3 has 15 amino acids. V was shortened by 6 bases and J by 8 bases, with 19 bases between the two germline ends. CDR3 sequence (DNA): TGTGCCAGCAGGTCGCCAGGGGTGAGAGGAGAAAAACTGTTTTTT. This encodes CASRSPGVRGEKLFF.

As regards this clone: Compared with germline, one end of the junction differs, possibly owing to a read error. Different DNA sequences within this sample yield the same CDR3. The chain joins TRBV18 to TRBJ1-6; no clear D. From germline, CDR1 is KGHSH and CDR2 LQKENI. CDR3 size: 12 residues. DNA for the CDR3: TGTGCCAGCTCCCCACTAAATTCACCCCTCCACTTT. Its translation: CASSPLNSPLHF.

V and J are TRBV19 and TRBJ1-5; 12 nucleotides match TRBD1. The germline V gene encodes CDR1 LNHDA and CDR2 SQIVND (reference sequence). The CDR3 runs to 17 residues. The trim removed 2 bases at V and 5 bases at J, leaving 7 bases unmatched. In nucleotides, the CDR3 is TGTGCCAGTAGTATACGCCCGGGACAGGGGGCCGATCAGCCCCAGCATTTT. Amino acid sequence: CASSIRPGQGADQPQHF.

Turning to this clone: Germline and junction disagree at one end, which may indicate a read error. The genes are TRBV18 and TRBJ2-3; 9 bases fit TRBD2. This CDR3 has 15 residues. Germline V gene sequence: CDR1 KGHSH, CDR2 LQKENI. CDR3 sequence reads: CASSPPQGGGAAQYF. CDR3 bases: TGTGCCAGCTCTCCACCTCAGGGCGGGGGGGCTGCGCAGTATTTT.

The V call is TRBV5-6, the J call TRBJ1-1; D is perhaps TRBD1 (5 bases). CDR1 and CDR2 from the germline V gene are SGHDT and YYEEEE. The CDR3 runs to 16 residues. Trimming stripped 0 bases from V and 1 base from J, with 13 bases between. CDR3 sequence reads: CASSLVEGLRNTEAFF. In DNA form, the CDR3 reads TGTGCCAGCAGCTTGGTGGAGGGGCTAAGGAACACTGAAGCTTTCTTT.

The chain combines TRBV5-1 with TRBJ1-1; D is ambiguous. The CDR3 is 13 amino acids. Trimming removed 4 bases at V and 0 bases at J, with 7 bases between. Germline CDR1 SGHRS, CDR2 YFSETQ. This chain's CDR3 is CASSERLNTEAFF. For the CDR3, the DNA is TGCGCCAGCAGCGAACGGTTGAACACTGAAGCTTTCTTT. The entire variable domain, with the rest obtained from reference TRBV5-1 and TRBJ1-1, is as follows: KAGVTQTPRYLIKTRGQQVTLSCSPISGHRSVSWYQQTPGQGLQFLFEYFSETQRNKGNFPGRFSGRQFSNSRSEMNVSTLELGDSALYLCASSERLNTEAFFGQGTRLTVV.

In its sample, this clone was seen a few times. V is TRBV7-2 and J is TRBJ2-7; possible D gene TRBD1, 6 bases. The CDR3 extends over 17 amino acids. With 1 base removed from V and 2 bases from J, the gap between germline ends came to 18 bases. CDR1 is SGHTA and CDR2 is FQGNSA in the germline V gene. This CDR3 reads CASSLEVSDSDTYEQYF. CDR3 in DNA: TGTGCCAGCAGCTTAGAAGTGTCGGACAGCGATACCTACGAGCAGTACTTC.

This clone was detected only a few times. This sequence joins TRBV12-3 or TRBV12-4 and TRBJ1-1; D is ambiguous. This CDR3 has 13 residues. V was clipped by 3 bases and J by 5 bases, with 10 bases between them. The CDR3 sequence is CASSLEGGTEAFF. The CDR3 region has the DNA TGTGCCAGCAGTTTGGAGGGAGGAACTGAAGCTTTCTTT.

This clone showed up just a few times. V is TRBV7-6 and J is TRBJ2-1; 8 bases align to TRBD2. Germline CDR1 SGHVS, CDR2 FNYEAQ. J gave up 2 bases and V 5 bases, and 5 bases lay outside the gene matches. This CDR3 is 15 amino acids long. This chain's CDR3 is CASSLGLATYNEQFF. In DNA form, the CDR3 reads TGTGCCAGCAGCCTTGGACTAGCCACCTACAATGAGCAGTTCTTC.

The V and J genes are TRBV5-1 and TRBJ2-1; TRBD2 agrees at 10 bases. Per the germline V gene, CDR1 is SGHRS and CDR2 is YFSETQ. This CDR3 comprises 16 residues. V dropped 4 bases and J dropped 7; count of bases not matched to a gene: 11. The CDR3, as DNA: TGCGCCAGCAGCCCTCCCCAAGCGGGGGGGCATAATGAGCAGTTCTTC. Amino acid sequence: CASSPPQAGGHNEQFF.

The chain employs TRBV19 and TRBJ2-1, with D possibly being TRBD1 (5 bases). Germline V gives CDR1 LNHDA, CDR2 SQIVND (reference sequence). The V gene lost 4 bases and the J gene lost 15 bases, with 10 bases spanning the gap. This CDR3 is 10 amino acids long. The CDR3 sequence: CASSTRRGFF. The CDR3 region has the DNA TGTGCCAGTAGTACAAGAAGGGGGTTCTTC. Based on the CDR3 plus reference TRBV19 and TRBJ2-1, the full variable domain is DGGITQSPKYLFRKEGQNVTLSCEQNLNHDAMYWYRQDPGQGLRLIYYSQIVNDFQKGDIAEGYSVSREKKESFPLTVTSAQKNPTAFYLCASSTRRGFFGPGTRLTVL.

The chain links TRBV11-3 to TRBJ2-3; tentatively, D is TRBD2 (5 bases). The germline CDR1 and CDR2 sequences are SGHNT and YENEEA. The CDR3 totals 12 residues. V lost 1 base and J lost 8, with 7 bases in between. The CDR3: CASSLGEGTQYF. CDR3 nucleotides: TGTGCCAGCAGCTTAGGAGAGGGTACGCAGTATTTT.

This chain connects TRBV19 to TRBJ1-5; 7 positions agree with TRBD1. The CDR3 loop spans 16 amino acids. Germline values: CDR1 LNHDA, CDR2 SQIVND (reference sequence). V was pared by 5 bases and J by 1 base, with 8 bases of the junction left unmatched. DNA of the CDR3: TGTGCCAGTAGTGGCGGGACAGTTCGGAGCAATCAGCCCCAGCATTTT. It is translated as CASSGGTVRSNQPQHF.

The chain recombines TRBV12-5 with TRBJ2-5; D gene ambiguous. V was trimmed by 0 bases and J by 5 bases, leaving 19 bases between them. The CDR3 runs 17 residues. Germline CDR1 and CDR2: LGHNT and FRNRAP. DNA of the CDR3: TGTGCTAGTGGTTTGGTTATAGAGGTCGGCCGGATTGAGACCCAGTACTTC. As protein: CASGLVIEVGRIETQYF.

The V call is TRBV28, the J call TRBJ1-5, with D tentatively TRBD1 (6 bases). CDR3 size: 12 residues. Germline CDR1 is MDHEN and CDR2 is SYDVKM. V gave up 8 bases and J gave up 6 bases, with 11 bases separating them. The CDR3 nucleotides are TGTGCCAGCGTCACAGGGTTTCAGCCCCAGCATTTT. This encodes CASVTGFQPQHF.

This clone appeared a single time. The J gene is TRBJ1-2, the V gene TRBV5-1; TRBD1 might be the D (6 bases). The CDR3 runs to 14 residues. The germline gives CDR1 SGHRS, CDR2 YFSETQ. V gave up 3 bases and J gave up 2 bases, with 11 bases separating them. CDR3 in amino acids: CASSYRDKNYGYTF. The DNA of the CDR3 is TGCGCCAGCAGCTACCGGGACAAAAACTATGGCTACACCTTC.

The chain couples TRBV25-1 to TRBJ1-5, with a possible D match to TRBD1 (5 bases). The ends were cut back, 6 bases at V and 8 bases at J, with 11 bases in the middle. This CDR3 region has 12 residues. CDR1 and CDR2 from the germline V gene are MGHDK and SYGVNS. CDR3 protein: CASSRRGEPQHF. The CDR3 nucleotides read TGTGCCAGCAGCCGTAGGGGTGAGCCCCAGCATTTT.

The CDR3 region has the DNA TGCGCCAGCAGCCAAGATCCTAATAGCGGAATCTACAATGAGCAGTTCTTC. Translating gives CASSQDPNSGIYNEQFF. This chain joins TRBV4-1 and TRBJ2-1; D perhaps matches TRBD2 (6 bases). The CDR3 contains 17 residues. V lost 0 bases and J 3 bases, leaving 15 bases between the germline ends. Looked up from germline, CDR1 is MGHRA and CDR2 is YSYEKL.

The gene calls are TRBV24-1 and TRBJ2-5; no clear D. Per germline, CDR1 KGHDR and CDR2 SFDVKD. This CDR3 comprises 13 residues. The ends were cut back, 4 bases at V and 5 bases at J, with 10 bases in the middle. The CDR3 DNA is TGTGCCACCAGTGACCTGTCTCTTGAGACCCAGTACTTC. This encodes CATSDLSLETQYF.